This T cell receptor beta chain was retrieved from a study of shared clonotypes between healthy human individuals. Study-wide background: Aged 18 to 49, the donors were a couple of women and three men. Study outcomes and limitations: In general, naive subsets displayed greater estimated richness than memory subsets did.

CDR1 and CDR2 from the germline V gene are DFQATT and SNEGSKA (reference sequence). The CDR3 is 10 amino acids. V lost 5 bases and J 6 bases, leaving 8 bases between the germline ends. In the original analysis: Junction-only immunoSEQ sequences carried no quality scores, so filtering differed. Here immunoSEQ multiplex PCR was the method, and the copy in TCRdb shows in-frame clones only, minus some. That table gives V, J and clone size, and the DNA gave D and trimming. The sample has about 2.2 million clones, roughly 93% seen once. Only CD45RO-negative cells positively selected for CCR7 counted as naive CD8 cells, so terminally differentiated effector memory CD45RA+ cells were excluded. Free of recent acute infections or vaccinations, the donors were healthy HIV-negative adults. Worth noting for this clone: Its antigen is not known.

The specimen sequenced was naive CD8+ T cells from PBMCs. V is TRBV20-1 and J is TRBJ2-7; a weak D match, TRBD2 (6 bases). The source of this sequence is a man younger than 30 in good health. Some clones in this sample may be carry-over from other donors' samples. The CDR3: CSAVGGEQYF. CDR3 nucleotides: TGCAGTGCTGTCGGGGGCGAGCAGTACTTC.